This TCR beta chain comes out of a study of blood T cell repertoires in COVID-19. Overall study: Acute and convalescent COVID-19 samples came from the United States, Italy and Spain. The analysed material was cDNA or gDNA that came from T cells, B-cell-depleted T cells, or PBMCs.

The CDR3 is made up of 14 amino acids. The germline CDR1 and CDR2 sequences are MDHEN and SYDVKM. The V end lost 5 bases, the J end lost 8 bases, and 15 bases lay between the germline ends. Authors' data handling: Researchers report that nucleated cell counts were estimated from reference gene primer amplification. Profiling relied on immunoSEQ multiplex PCR, and the TCRdb table lists in-frame clones only, not all of them. That table is the source of V, J and clone size, and D and trimming were worked out from the DNA. The top ten hold 11% of the sample, which has 180,000 or so clones, 81% seen once.

This TCR was recovered from a woman in her thirties or forties with COVID-19, enrolled during active disease. The sequencing input was peripheral blood. This chain joins TRBV28 and TRBJ2-2; D is possibly TRBD1 (5 bases). Here the CDR3 reads CASSLLSRAGELFF. The CDR3 DNA follows: TGTGCCAGCAGTCTCCTTTCCAGGGCAGGGGAGCTGTTTTTT.